A single sample gave rise to the 25 T cell receptor beta chains below, sequenced in a study of blood T cell repertoires in COVID-19. Profiled with immunoSEQ multiplex PCR; TCRdb holds only in-frame clones, not every one. The sample has roughly 300,000 clones, over 75% seen once; the top ten hold nearly 7%. The sample taken for sequencing was peripheral blood. The receptor source for this set is a woman in her twenties or thirties with COVID-19, enrolled during active disease.

The gene calls are TRBV10-3 and TRBJ1-5; 7 bases match TRBD1. The CDR3 has 15 residues. V shed 6 bases and J 7 bases; nucleotides not matched to a gene: 12. In germline, CDR1 is ENHRY, CDR2 SYGVKD. CDR3 sequence reads: CAISSDREEGQPQHF. The DNA for the CDR3 is TGTGCCATCAGCTCCGACAGGGAGGAAGGCCAGCCCCAGCATTTT.

The sample holds a few counts of this clone. V is TRBV6-5 and J is TRBJ2-7; 12 bases agree with TRBD2. The trim removed 7 bases at V and 3 bases at J, leaving 4 bases unmatched. The CDR3 loop spans 14 amino acids. Germline CDR1 MNHEY, CDR2 SVGAGI. The CDR3, as DNA: TGTGCCAGCACCCGACTAGCGGGGGACTACGAGCAGTACTTC. Translated, it gives CASTRLAGDYEQYF.

The V and J genes are TRBV7-2 and TRBJ2-1, with D maybe TRBD2 (6 bases). Trimming removed 2 bases from V and 7 bases from J, with 24 bases in between. Germline V gene sequence: CDR1 SGHTA, CDR2 FQGNSA. The CDR3 covers 18 residues. DNA for the CDR3: TGTGCCAGCAGCTTACTCTCCTACCTGGCGAGGGAGGAAAATGAGCAGTTCTTC. Translation: CASSLLSYLAREENEQFF. Variable domain in full (rest from reference TRBV7-2 and TRBJ2-1): GAGVSQSPSNKVTEKGKDVELRCDPISGHTALYWYRQSLGQGLEFLIYFQGNSAPDKSGLPSDRFSAERTGGSVSTLTIQRTQQEDSAVYLCASSLLSYLAREENEQFFGPGTRLTVL.

The chain links TRBV11-3 to TRBJ2-4; D is undetermined. Germline lookup yields CDR1 SGHNT and CDR2 YENEEA. The CDR3 is made up of 17 amino acids. V lost 4 bases, J lost 1 base, and 17 bases lay in between. DNA for the CDR3: TGTGCCAGCAGCTCCCCCACGGTCAAGAGGGCCAAAAACATTCAGTACTTC. It specifies CASSSPTVKRAKNIQYF. The variable domain in full, completed from reference TRBV11-3 and TRBJ2-4, reads EAGVVQSPRYKIIEKKQPVAFWCNPISGHNTLYWYLQNLGQGPELLIRYENEEAVDDSQLPKDRFSAERLKGVDSTLKIQPAELGDSAVYLCASSSPTVKRAKNIQYFGAGTRLSVL.

The chain links TRBV5-1 to TRBJ2-2; D remains ambiguous. Trimming took 1 base from V and 0 from J, leaving 16 bases between them. CDR1 and CDR2 (germline): SGHRS, YFSETQ. CDR3 length: 18 amino acids. CDR3 protein: CASSLRFGGRPNTGELFF. DNA for the CDR3: TGCGCCAGCAGCTTGAGATTTGGTGGCAGGCCGAACACCGGGGAGCTGTTTTTT.

The CDR3: CASSRDRGYNSPLHF. The CDR3 nucleotides are TGTGCCAGCAGTCGGGACAGGGGGTATAATTCACCCCTCCACTTT. This chain links TRBV2 with TRBJ1-6; 11 bases align to TRBD1. J gave up 4 bases and V 5 bases, and 1 base lay outside the gene matches. The germline CDR1 and CDR2 sequences are SNHLY and FYNNEI. This CDR3 is built from 15 residues.

CDR3 sequence reads: CASSSGLEGQYF. The CDR3 nucleotides are TGTGCCAGCTCATCGGGCCTCGAGGGCCAGTACTTC. V usage is TRBV18 and J usage is TRBJ2-5, with TRBD2 as a possible D gene (5 bases). The CDR3 spans 12 residues. The V end lost 5 bases, the J end lost 10 bases, and 14 bases lay between the germline ends. Per the germline V gene, CDR1 is KGHSH and CDR2 is LQKENI. The variable domain in full, with the rest retrieved from reference TRBV18 and TRBJ2-5, is NAGVMQNPRHLVRRRGQEARLRCSPMKGHSHVYWYRQLPEEGLKFMVYLQKENIIDESGMPKERFSAEFPKEGPSILRIQQVVRGDSAAYFCASSSGLEGQYFGPGTRLLVL.

The chain has TRBV20-1 and TRBJ1-1; D is unclear. In germline, CDR1 is DFQATT, CDR2 SNEGSKA (reference sequence). Trimming cost V 3 bases and J 11 bases, with 13 bases left between them. The CDR3 sequence is 11 residues long. The CDR3 reads CSASDAVGAFF. CDR3 coding DNA: TGCAGTGCTAGTGACGCGGTAGGCGCTTTCTTT.

V gene TRBV4-2 combines with J gene TRBJ1-6; no reliable D call. Looked up from germline, CDR1 is LGHNA and CDR2 is YNFKEQ. The CDR3 sequence is 16 residues long. The V end was cut by 0 bases, the J end by 0 bases, with 6 bases between. CDR3 residues: CASSQEGSSYNSPLHF. CDR3 bases: TGTGCCAGCAGCCAAGAAGGGAGCTCCTATAATTCACCCCTCCACTTT.

This chain links TRBV28 with TRBJ2-5; TRBD2 aligns across 9 bases. V was pared by 6 bases and J by 3 bases, with 5 bases of the junction left unmatched. This CDR3 is 14 amino acids long. Germline assignment: CDR1 MDHEN and CDR2 SYDVKM. In nucleotides, the CDR3 is TGTGCCAGCAGGAGTGCGGGAGGGAAAGAGACCCAGTACTTC. This sequence encodes CASRSAGGKETQYF.

The rearrangement uses TRBV4-1 and TRBJ1-5; D is ambiguous. Trimming left V 3 bases short and J 3 bases short, with 12 bases between. This CDR3 contains 15 residues. CDR1 is MGHRA and CDR2 is YSYEKL in the germline V gene. Here the CDR3 DNA reads TGCGCCAGCAGCCAGCTGGGCCTGGCCAATCAGCCCCAGCATTTT. Translating it yields CASSQLGLANQPQHF.

This chain uses TRBV5-5 with TRBJ2-7; TRBD2 is a possible D gene (6 bases). This CDR3 region has 14 residues. Trimming removed 4 bases from V and 5 bases from J, with 16 bases in between. CDR1 is SGHKS, CDR2 YYEKEE, per germline (reference sequence). CDR3 loop: CASSARDSLHEQYF. DNA of the CDR3: TGTGCCAGCAGCGCACGGGACTCCTTACACGAGCAGTACTTC.

This rearrangement joins TRBV23-1 to TRBJ2-5, with 14 positions matching TRBD2. TRBV23-1 is recorded as an ORF, its role being uncertain. The CDR3 covers 16 residues. The V segment lost 3 bases and the J segment 4 bases; nucleotides outside the gene matches: 4. Here the CDR3 reads CASSQKGLAGAETQYF. The CDR3 DNA sequence: TGCGCCAGCAGTCAGAAGGGACTAGCGGGAGCAGAGACCCAGTACTTC.

The table lists this clone with a count of one. The chain carries TRBV28 and TRBJ2-3; D not certain. The CDR3 is 14 residues long. Trimming took off 3 bases at V and 5 bases at J, with 12 bases between the two ends. Germline CDR1 and CDR2: MDHEN and SYDVKM. The CDR3 coding sequence is TGTGCCAGCAGTTTTGTAGAATCATTAGATACGCAGTATTTT. Its protein is CASSFVESLDTQYF.

The chain recombines TRBV21-1 with TRBJ1-3; the D call of TRBD1 is as the table states it, not checked on the DNA. TRBV21-1 is classified as a pseudogene. The CDR3 contains 17 residues. The chain's CDR3 is CASSKEQTGGSGNTIYF. DNA for the CDR3: TGTGCCAGCAGCAAAGAGCAGACAGGGGGCTCTGGAAACACCATATATTTT.

The chain has TRBV11-2 and TRBJ2-7; D unclear. The V end lost 0 bases, the J end lost 3 bases, and 9 bases lay between the germline ends. The CDR3 totals 14 residues. CDR1 is SGHAT, CDR2 FQNNGV, per germline. The CDR3 spells CASSLEAVDYEQYF. In nucleotides, the CDR3 is TGTGCCAGCAGCTTAGAGGCCGTCGACTACGAGCAGTACTTC.

The chain links TRBV5-4 to TRBJ1-2; TRBD1 matches at 9 bases. The CDR3 loop spans 16 amino acids. V trimming: 4 bases; J trimming: 5 bases; junction bases outside the gene matches: 12. Germline V gene sequence: CDR1 SGHNT, CDR2 YYREEE (reference sequence). CDR3 DNA: TGTGCCAGCAGCCGTCCCGGGACAGGGCCGGGGTATGGCTACACCTTC. Translating it yields CASSRPGTGPGYGYTF. Looking up the rest from reference TRBV5-4 and TRBJ1-2 gives the full variable domain: ETGVTQSPTHLIKTRGQQVTLRCSSQSGHNTVSWYQQALGQGPQFIFQYYREEENGRGNFPPRFSGLQFPNYSSELNVNALELDDSALYLCASSRPGTGPGYGYTFGSGTRLTVV.

This sequence joins TRBV3-1 (or the pseudogene TRBV3-2) and TRBJ2-6; TRBD1 might be the D (5 bases). The CDR3 extends over 15 amino acids. V gave up 4 bases and J gave up 2 bases, with 9 bases separating them. The germline gives CDR1 LGHDT, CDR2 YNNKEL (reference sequence). In DNA, the CDR3 is TGTGCCAGCAGCCCAACAGGTCCTGGGGCCAACGTCCTGACTTTC. Residues: CASSPTGPGANVLTF.

This chain joins TRBV24-1 and TRBJ1-2; 10 bases match TRBD1. The CDR3 runs 14 residues. V was pared by 4 bases and J by 7 bases, with 5 bases of the junction left unmatched. CDR1 and CDR2 (germline): KGHDR, SFDVKD. CDR3 loop: CATSEPGTGAGYTF. The CDR3 nucleotides are TGTGCCACCAGTGAACCCGGGACAGGGGCTGGCTACACCTTC.

The chain links TRBV10-2 to TRBJ1-2; D is unresolved. V lost 7 bases, J lost 5 bases, and 14 bases lay in between. CDR1 and CDR2 (germline): WSHSY, SAAADI. There are 13 residues in the CDR3. CDR3 protein: CASTPGRSYGYTF. In DNA, the CDR3 is TGCGCCAGCACTCCCGGCAGGTCTTATGGCTACACCTTC.

This CDR3 is CASGLGSSDTQYF. DNA for the CDR3: TGTGCCAGCGGACTAGGGAGTTCAGATACGCAGTATTTT. This sequence joins TRBV27 and TRBJ2-3; 7 bases are shared with TRBD2. The germline V gene encodes CDR1 MNHEY and CDR2 SMNVEV (reference sequence). This CDR3 region has 13 residues. Trimming took 8 bases from V and 4 from J; bases not matched to a gene: 6.

The CDR3 loop is CASSPGQRSTEAFF. The DNA for the CDR3 is TGCGCCAGCAGCCCGGGACAGCGATCCACTGAAGCTTTCTTT. The chain couples TRBV5-1 to TRBJ1-1, with TRBD1 matching 7 bases. The CDR3 has 14 amino acids. From germline, CDR1 is SGHRS and CDR2 YFSETQ. The J segment lost 4 bases and the V segment lost 4 bases, leaving 7 bases of the junction unmatched.

The gene calls are TRBV18 and TRBJ2-1, with 9 bases identical to TRBD1. Trimming took 5 bases from V and 7 from J; bases not matched to a gene: 9. The CDR3 is 15 amino acids. The germline V gene encodes CDR1 KGHSH and CDR2 LQKENI. In DNA, the CDR3 is TGTGCCAGCTCAGTCCTACAGGGGGCAGAGAATGAGCAGTTCTTC. Translating it yields CASSVLQGAENEQFF.

The CDR3 spells CASSFKRTEAFF. In DNA form, the CDR3 reads TGTGCCAGCAGTTTTAAGAGGACTGAAGCTTTCTTT. The V gene is TRBV28, the J gene TRBJ1-1; D is unclear. This CDR3 contains 12 residues. The germline gives CDR1 MDHEN, CDR2 SYDVKM. Trimming took 3 bases from V and 5 from J, leaving 7 bases between them.

This clone has just one count. The chain links TRBV11-2 to TRBJ2-7; 7 positions agree with TRBD2. V was clipped by 3 bases and J by 5 bases; unmatched bases: 13. This CDR3 is 16 amino acids long. Looked up from germline, CDR1 is SGHAT and CDR2 is FQNNGV. CDR3 in DNA: TGTGCCAGCAGCTTCACCTCGGGCGGGAGAGCCAACGAGCAGTACTTC. It codes for CASSFTSGGRANEQYF.